A selection of T cell receptor beta chains follows, all from one sample in a study of T cell responses to AZD1222 COVID-19 vaccine. Sequencing was performed with immunoSEQ multiplex PCR; in TCRdb, only in-frame clones are kept and a portion is missing. The sample holds tens of thousands of clones; roughly nine tenths are singletons and the top ten take less than 4%. The input for sequencing was peripheral blood, taken 28 days after the second AZD1222 dose. The receptors were sampled from an adult who received the AZD1222 COVID-19 vaccine. Both conserved end residues are part of each CDR3. A D gene is named only where the DNA matches it firmly.

TRBJ1-3	TRBV28	15	-	TGTGCCAGCAGTTTAGGGGGGGACTCTGGAAACACCATATATTTT	CASSLGGDSGNTIYF
TRBJ1-2	TRBV10-3	13	TRBD1	TGTGCCATCAGCCATGACAGGGTGGAGCCCTACACCTTC	CAISHDRVEPYTF
TRBJ2-2	TRBV5-5	16	TRBD2	TGTGCCAGCAGCTTGAGCGGGGGGGCCGATGCCCGGGAGCTGTTTTTT	CASSLSGGADARELFF
TRBJ2-5	TRBV7-3	16	TRBD2	TGTGCCAGCAGCCGAGGAGCTAGCGGGGGTATTGAGACCCAGTACTTC	CASSRGASGGIETQYF
TRBJ2-1	TRBV18	16	-	TGTGCCAGCTCAGCCTTACAGGGCACCAACTACAATGAGCAGTTCTTC	CASSALQGTNYNEQFF
TRBJ1-5	TRBV19	13	-	TGTGCCAGTAGTACCCAAAGGGGCCAGCCCCAGCATTTT	CASSTQRGQPQHF
TRBJ1-2	TRBV28	16	-	TGTGCCAGCAGTTCAATATCCCCCCCAGGCAGCTATGGCTACACCTTC	CASSSISPPGSYGYTF
TRBJ1-2	TRBV25-1	16	-	TGTGCCAGCAGTGGGATTGGGCCGACCTTCAACTATGGCTACACCTTC	CASSGIGPTFNYGYTF
TRBJ1-1	TRBV19	13	-	TGTGCCAGTAGTCCGACCTTGAACACTGAAGCTTTCTTT	CASSPTLNTEAFF
TRBJ2-7	TRBV4-1	16	TRBD2	TGCGCCAGCAGCCGCCTGACTAGCGGGGGCTCCTACGAGCAGTACTTC	CASSRLTSGGSYEQYF
TRBJ2-5	TRBV2	13	TRBD2	TGTGCCAGCGGACTAGACCTCCAAGAGACCCAGTACTTC	CASGLDLQETQYF
TRBJ1-6	TRBV12-3/TRBV12-4	13	-	TGTGCCAGCAGTCCCTCAAATAATTCACCCCTCCACTTT	CASSPSNNSPLHF
TRBJ1-6	TRBV6-5	15	-	TGTGCCAGCAGTTCCTTCGCCCAGGAAAATTCACCCCTCCACTTT	CASSSFAQENSPLHF
TRBJ2-7	TRBV6-2/TRBV6-3	17	TRBD1	TGTGCCAGCAGTTTGGGTTTTACCTCCGGGACAGTCTACGAGCAGTACTTC	CASSLGFTSGTVYEQYF
TRBJ1-4	TRBV6-6	12	-	TGTGCCAGCAGTCTGGGGGGTGAAAAACTGTTTTTT	CASSLGGEKLFF
TRBJ1-4	TRBV4-1	15	TRBD1	TGCGCCAGCAGCCAACCAACAGGGGGGGATGAAAAACTGTTTTTT	CASSQPTGGDEKLFF
TRBJ1-2	TRBV30	13	TRBD1	TGTGCCTGGAGTGTACAGGGGATCCGTGGCTACACCTTC	CAWSVQGIRGYTF
TRBJ2-3	TRBV29-1	15	-	TGCAGCGTTGAACCTCCCGACTGGCGCACAGATACGCAGTATTTT	CSVEPPDWRTDTQYF
TRBJ1-2	TRBV2	14	TRBD1	TGTGCCAGCAGGCCGGGACAGGGAGAGTATGGCTACACCTTC	CASRPGQGEYGYTF